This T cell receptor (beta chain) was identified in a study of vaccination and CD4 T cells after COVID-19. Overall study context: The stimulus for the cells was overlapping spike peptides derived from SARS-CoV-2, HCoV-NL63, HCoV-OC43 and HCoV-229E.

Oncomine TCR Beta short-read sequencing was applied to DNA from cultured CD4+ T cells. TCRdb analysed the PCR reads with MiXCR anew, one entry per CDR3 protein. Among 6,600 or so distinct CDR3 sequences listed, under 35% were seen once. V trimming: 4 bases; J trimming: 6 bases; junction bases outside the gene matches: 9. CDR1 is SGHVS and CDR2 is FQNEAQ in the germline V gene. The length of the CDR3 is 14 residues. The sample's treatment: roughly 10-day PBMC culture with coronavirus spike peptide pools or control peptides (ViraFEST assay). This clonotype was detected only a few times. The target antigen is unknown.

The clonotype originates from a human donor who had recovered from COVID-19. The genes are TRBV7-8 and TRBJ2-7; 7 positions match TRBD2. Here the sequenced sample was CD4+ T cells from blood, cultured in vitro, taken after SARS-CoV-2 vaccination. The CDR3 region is CASSSGLDRREQYF. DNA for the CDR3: TGTGCCAGCAGCTCCGGACTAGATAGGCGCGAGCAGTACTTC.